A single sample gave rise to the 18 T cell receptor beta chains below, sequenced in a study of cytomegalovirus exposure and HLA in healthy donors. In the PCR, 60 Vbeta and 13 Jbeta primers were used. Assay: immunoSEQ multiplex PCR; the TCRdb copy retains only in-frame clones and omits some. The sample yields about 180,000 clones, around 80% seen once. The sample comprised PBMCs. The receptor set was obtained from a young woman in good health and CMV-seropositive.

In regard to this clone: At one boundary the junction diverges from the germline segment, which might be a read error. CDR3 protein: CASQSPAAGANGLTF. The CDR3 coding sequence is TGTGCCAGCCAAAGCCCGGCGGCTGGGGCCAACGGCCTGACTTTC. The V gene is TRBV6-5, the J gene TRBJ2-6, with D possibly TRBD1 on 5 matching bases. CDR3 length: 15 residues. The germline V gene has CDR1 MNHEY and CDR2 SVGAGI.

V and J are TRBV7-9 and TRBJ2-3; 7 bases are shared with TRBD1. The germline V gene encodes CDR1 SEHNR and CDR2 FQNEAQ (reference sequence). V trimming: 5 bases; J trimming: 5 bases; junction bases outside the gene matches: 10. This CDR3 is 15 amino acids long. The CDR3 DNA follows: TGTGCCAGCAGCCCACAGGGGTCTGCGGAAGATACGCAGTATTTT. The encoded protein is CASSPQGSAEDTQYF.

The chain carries TRBV20-1 and TRBJ1-6; TRBD1 is a possible D gene (5 bases). The CDR3 has 11 amino acids. Per the germline V gene, CDR1 is DFQATT and CDR2 is SNEGSKA (reference sequence). CDR3: CSGTDNSPLHF. The CDR3 DNA sequence: TGCAGCGGGACTGATAATTCACCCCTCCACTTT.

V and J are TRBV29-1 and TRBJ2-1; TRBD1 agrees at 10 bases. The V and J ends lost 6 bases and 5 bases, in that order; junction bases with no gene match: 7. This CDR3 has 14 residues. Germline V gives CDR1 SQVTM, CDR2 ANQGSEA. CDR3 nucleotide sequence: TGCAGCGTGCTGGACAGGGGGAACAACAATGAGCAGTTCTTC. This translates into CSVLDRGNNNEQFF.

In its sample, this clone was seen once. The rearrangement links TRBV9 to TRBJ1-2; D is unclear. This CDR3 has 13 residues. Germline CDR1 reads SGDLS; CDR2 reads YYNGEE. Deletions cut 3 bases from V and 3 bases from J, with 9 bases between. CDR3: CASSEAEHYGYTF. In nucleotides, the CDR3 is TGTGCCAGCAGCGAAGCGGAGCACTATGGCTACACCTTC.

The rearrangement joins TRBV4-1 to TRBJ2-5; 7 bases line up with TRBD1. The tail of the sequence fits TRBJ2-7 better, so the J call may be wrong. The CDR3 runs to 15 residues. Germline CDR1 is MGHRA and CDR2 is YSYEKL. The CDR3 region is CASSQAGGASYEQYF. The CDR3 nucleotides read TGCGCCAGCAGCCAAGCAGGGGGAGCCTCCTACGAGCAGTACTTC.

The chain joins TRBV6-6 to TRBJ2-1, with 9 bases lining up with TRBD1. V gave up 5 bases and J gave up 8 bases; unmatched junction bases: 7. Germline V gene data show CDR1 as MNHNY and CDR2 as SVGAGI (reference sequence). There are 14 residues in the CDR3. The CDR3 region has the DNA TGTGCCAGCAGTGCGACAGGGGGTTGGGATGAGCAGTTCTTC. Amino acids: CASSATGGWDEQFF.

The V gene is TRBV12-5, the J gene TRBJ2-7, with D possibly TRBD1 on 6 matching bases. Per the germline V gene, CDR1 is LGHNT and CDR2 is FRNRAP. Trimming pared 6 bases from V and 2 bases from J, leaving 26 bases between. This CDR3 is built from 18 residues. The CDR3 region has the DNA TGTGCTAGTGGCGGACAGCGGACAACCACCCCCGGCCCCTACGAGCAGTACTTC. It specifies CASGGQRTTTPGPYEQYF.

This clone was counted between two and nine times. The chain has TRBV10-1 and TRBJ1-4; 12 bases are shared with TRBD1. This CDR3 has 14 amino acids. Per germline, CDR1 WNHNN and CDR2 SYGVQD (reference sequence). V lost 9 bases to trimming and J lost 7 bases; unmatched junction nucleotides: 6. The CDR3 here is CASVGTGGGEKLFF. The DNA for the CDR3 is TGCGCCAGTGTAGGGACAGGGGGCGGTGAAAAACTGTTTTTT.

V and J are TRBV7-3 and TRBJ2-1, with TRBD2 matching over 10 bases. The CDR3 is 14 amino acids. Germline lookup yields CDR1 SGHTA and CDR2 FQGTGA. V gave up 6 bases and J gave up 6 bases; unmatched junction bases: 5. The DNA for the CDR3 is TGTGCCAGCAGTTTTAGCGGGGGGCCCAATGAGCAGTTCTTC. Its translation is CASSFSGGPNEQFF.

The gene calls are TRBV5-4 and TRBJ2-5, with TRBD1 matching over 10 bases. The J call is in doubt because the DNA end fits TRBJ2-7 better. CDR1 SGHNT and CDR2 YYREEE come from the germline V gene (reference sequence). The CDR3 is 17 amino acids. CDR3 loop: CASSTGQGRPNSYEQYF. The CDR3 DNA reads TGTGCCAGCAGCACGGGACAGGGGAGGCCCAACTCCTACGAGCAGTACTTC.

The chain combines TRBV5-4 with TRBJ1-4, with D perhaps matching TRBD1 (6 bases). CDR1 is SGHNT and CDR2 is YYREEE in the germline V gene (reference sequence). The CDR3 has 15 residues. V lost 4 bases, J lost 5 bases, and 15 bases lay in between. CDR3 in amino acids: CASSPVGGANEKLFF. In DNA form, the CDR3 reads TGTGCCAGCAGCCCGGTCGGGGGGGCGAATGAAAAACTGTTTTTT.

V is TRBV11-1 and J is TRBJ2-7; a weak D match, TRBD1 (5 bases). In germline, CDR1 is SGHAT, CDR2 FQDESV (reference sequence). V was cut by 6 bases and J by 3 bases, with 9 bases left in between. There are 12 residues in the CDR3. The DNA for the CDR3 is TGTGCCAGCAGTCAAACAGGCTACGAGCAGTACTTC. It encodes CASSQTGYEQYF.

The chain carries TRBV7-4 and TRBJ2-5, with TRBD1 as a possible D gene (6 bases). CDR1 and CDR2 (germline): SGHVT, SQSDAQ. V lost 2 bases to trimming and J lost 5 bases, with 24 bases between them. This CDR3 has 18 residues. The CDR3 DNA sequence: TGTGCCAGCAGCTTAAGGGAACTAGAGGGGGTGTTGATGGAGACCCAGTACTTC. Amino acid sequence: CASSLRELEGVLMETQYF.

The chain links TRBV11-2 to TRBJ2-5, with D perhaps matching TRBD2 (5 bases). Germline CDR1 reads SGHAT; CDR2 reads FQNNGV. This CDR3 comprises 15 residues. V lost 5 bases to trimming and J lost 0 bases, with 13 bases between them. This CDR3 reads CASSLTGEYQETQYF. CDR3 nucleotide sequence: TGTGCCAGCAGCCTGACTGGGGAGTACCAAGAGACCCAGTACTTC.

In nucleotides, the CDR3 is TGTGCCAGCAGCCGCCGGGACAGGGGGCCCTACAATGAGCAGTTCTTC. This translates into CASSRRDRGPYNEQFF. The chain has TRBV7-2 and TRBJ2-1, with 12 positions matching TRBD1. This CDR3 has 16 residues. Looked up from germline, CDR1 is SGHTA and CDR2 is FQGNSA. The V segment lost 5 bases and the J segment 2 bases; nucleotides outside the gene matches: 4.

V and J are TRBV19 and TRBJ2-5; D perhaps matches TRBD2 (5 bases). V was cut by 7 bases and J by 11 bases, with 20 bases left in between. Germline-derived CDR1 and CDR2 are LNHDA and SQIVND (reference sequence). The CDR3 has 13 residues. CDR3 DNA sequence: TGTGCCAGTAACGGGGAATGGTCCGGTTCTCAGTACTTC. It encodes CASNGEWSGSQYF.

The J gene is TRBJ2-7, the V gene TRBV6-5; a weak D match, TRBD1 (6 bases). CDR1 is MNHEY and CDR2 is SVGAGI in the germline V gene. Trimming pared 0 bases from V and 5 bases from J, leaving 11 bases between. There are 14 residues in the CDR3. CDR3 DNA: TGTGCCAGCAGTTACTCGGACAGCCAGGACGAGCAGTACTTC. Protein sequence: CASSYSDSQDEQYF.